Following are 24 T cell receptor beta chains from one sample sequenced in a study of cytomegalovirus exposure and HLA in healthy donors. PCR employed 60 Vbeta and 13 Jbeta primers. Clones were read by immunoSEQ multiplex PCR, and TCRdb kept only the in-frame ones, dropping some. This sample has 110,000 or so clones, with about three quarters found just once. Sequencing input: PBMCs. The receptors were sampled from a woman aged 40 to 49 in good health and CMV-seropositive.

The V and J genes are TRBV6-1 and TRBJ2-7, with a tentative D call TRBD1 (6 bases). Per the germline V gene, CDR1 is MNHNS and CDR2 is SASEGT. There are 12 residues in the CDR3. Trimming took off 0 bases at V and 7 bases at J, with 7 bases between the two ends. Here the CDR3 reads CASSEARGEQYF. Written as DNA, the CDR3 is TGTGCCAGCAGTGAAGCCAGGGGAGAGCAGTACTTC.

This clone has more than one count but fewer than ten. The genes are TRBV5-1 and TRBJ1-1; TRBD1 might be the D (5 bases). Germline V CDR1 and CDR2: SGHRS, YFSETQ. V dropped 0 bases and J dropped 1 base, with 7 bases sitting between them. CDR3 size: 14 residues. In nucleotides, the CDR3 is TGCGCCAGCAGCTTGGGACAGAGGAACACTGAAGCTTTCTTT. Protein: CASSLGQRNTEAFF.

The rearrangement links TRBV5-6 to TRBJ2-7, with 7 bases matching TRBD2. The CDR3 sequence is 18 residues long. The germline V gene has CDR1 SGHDT and CDR2 YYEEEE. V was pared by 1 base and J by 4 bases, with 17 bases of the junction left unmatched. CDR3 sequence: CASSLWGRRMGGGYEQYF. CDR3 sequence (DNA): TGTGCCAGCAGCTTGTGGGGGAGGAGGATGGGGGGGGGTTACGAGCAGTACTTC. The entire variable domain, with the rest obtained from reference TRBV5-6 and TRBJ2-7, is as follows: DAGVTQSPTHLIKTRGQQVTLRCSPKSGHDTVSWYQQALGQGPQFIFQYYEEEERQRGNFPDRFSGHQFPNYSSELNVNALLLGDSALYLCASSLWGRRMGGGYEQYFGPGTRLTVT.

The genes are TRBV5-1 and TRBJ1-6; D is ambiguous. V was trimmed by 0 bases and J by 0 bases, leaving 7 bases between them. Germline V gives CDR1 SGHRS, CDR2 YFSETQ. The CDR3 consists of 16 residues. This CDR3 is CASSLAGSSYNSPLHF. Written as DNA, the CDR3 is TGCGCCAGCAGCTTGGCGGGGAGCTCCTATAATTCACCCCTCCACTTT.

The CDR3: CASRPSGTEAFF. The CDR3 DNA reads TGTGCCAGCAGGCCGTCGGGGACTGAAGCTTTCTTT. The V gene is TRBV6-1, the J gene TRBJ1-1, with D hard to call. The V gene lost 6 bases and the J gene lost 5 bases, with 10 bases spanning the gap. Germline values: CDR1 MNHNS, CDR2 SASEGT. The CDR3 runs to 12 residues.

The sample holds a few counts of this clone. The V gene is TRBV5-4, the J gene TRBJ1-1; 9 bases line up with TRBD1. The CDR3 consists of 16 residues. V dropped 1 base and J dropped 1; count of bases not matched to a gene: 5. Germline V CDR1 and CDR2: SGHNT, YYREEE (reference sequence). CDR3 DNA: TGTGCCAGCAGCTTGCCCGGGACAGGGACGAACACTGAAGCTTTCTTT. This encodes CASSLPGTGTNTEAFF.

This chain links TRBV11-1 with TRBJ1-6, with D possibly matching TRBD1 (5 bases). Germline V gene lookup returns CDR1 SGHAT and CDR2 FQDESV (reference sequence). The CDR3 loop spans 14 amino acids. With 0 bases removed from V and 10 bases from J, the gap between germline ends came to 10 bases. DNA for the CDR3: TGTGCCAGCAGCTTAGCCCAAAGGACATCACCCCTCCACTTT. Translating gives CASSLAQRTSPLHF.

This clone was seen a few times. V and J are TRBV5-4 and TRBJ2-3; D might be TRBD1 (6 bases). V was pared by 4 bases and J by 0 bases, with 12 bases between. Germline lookup yields CDR1 SGHNT and CDR2 YYREEE (reference sequence). There are 15 residues in the CDR3. CDR3 in DNA: TGTGCCAGCAGCCCCTGGGGGCCTAGCACAGATACGCAGTATTTT. Protein product: CASSPWGPSTDTQYF.

The chain links TRBV7-2 to TRBJ2-2; D might be TRBD1 (5 bases). V gave up 5 bases and J gave up 4 bases, with 11 bases separating them. Germline V lookup: CDR1 SGHTA, CDR2 FQGNSA. The CDR3 consists of 14 residues. CDR3 in amino acids: CASSVLTGTGELFF. The CDR3 DNA reads as TGTGCCAGCAGCGTACTAACAGGCACCGGGGAGCTGTTTTTT.

This clone has just a few counts. This sequence joins TRBV4-1 and TRBJ2-2; 9 nucleotides match TRBD1. Trimming at V came to 5 bases and at J to 5 bases, leaving 9 bases not matched to a gene. Looked up from germline, CDR1 is MGHRA and CDR2 is YSYEKL. The CDR3 is 16 amino acids. The CDR3 reads CASSTRTGVGTGELFF. As DNA, the CDR3 is TGCGCCAGCAGCACCCGGACAGGGGTTGGAACCGGGGAGCTGTTTTTT.

The table lists this clone with a few counts. The chain employs TRBV19 and TRBJ1-1; D gene unclear. The CDR3 runs 16 residues. Germline-derived CDR1 and CDR2 are LNHDA and SQIVND (reference sequence). The V end was cut by 3 bases, the J end by 0 bases, with 14 bases between. The CDR3 reads CASSIDRGLLNTEAFF. The CDR3 DNA reads TGTGCCAGTAGTATTGACCGCGGATTATTGAACACTGAAGCTTTCTTT.

The CDR3 DNA is TGTGCCTGGAGAACAGGGACATTAGGGACCGGGGAGCTGTTTTTT. Amino acid sequence: CAWRTGTLGTGELFF. The rearrangement joins TRBV30 to TRBJ2-2, with D tentatively TRBD1 (6 bases). CDR1 is GTSNPN, CDR2 SVGIG, per germline (reference sequence). CDR3 length: 15 amino acids. V lost 3 bases and J 5 bases, leaving 16 bases between the germline ends.

The DNA of the CDR3 is TGTGCCAGCAGCTCTGAAACCCTAGCGGGGACAGATACGCAGTATTTT. Its translation is CASSSETLAGTDTQYF. V and J are TRBV5-8 and TRBJ2-3, with 9 bases aligning to TRBD2. The CDR3 has 16 amino acids. Looked up from germline, CDR1 is SGHTS and CDR2 is YDEGEE. The junction had 8 bases not matched to a gene; V was cut back by 3 bases and J by 3 bases.

The chain recombines TRBV5-1 with TRBJ1-1; D uncertain. V was cut by 4 bases and J by 4 bases, with 23 bases left in between. Germline-derived CDR1 and CDR2 are SGHRS and YFSETQ. There are 17 residues in the CDR3. The chain's CDR3 is CASSPEPGPAAGTEAFF. The CDR3 nucleotides are TGCGCCAGCAGCCCGGAGCCGGGTCCAGCAGCGGGCACTGAAGCTTTCTTT.

The CDR3 coding sequence is TGCGCCAGCAGTGAGGCCTTTCAAGAGACCCAGTACTTC. It translates to CASSEAFQETQYF. The genes are TRBV5-1 and TRBJ2-5; D uncertain. The germline V gene has CDR1 SGHRS and CDR2 YFSETQ. The CDR3 sequence is 13 residues long. Trimming pared 5 bases from V and 2 bases from J, leaving 10 bases between.

V usage is TRBV7-9 and J usage is TRBJ1-6; D gene uncertain. Per germline, CDR1 SEHNR and CDR2 FQNEAQ (reference sequence). The germline V and J ends were trimmed by 4 bases and 7 bases, with 8 bases remaining between them. This CDR3 spans 13 amino acids. CDR3 residues: CASSWRPNSPLHF. The DNA of the CDR3 is TGTGCCAGCAGCTGGCGGCCCAATTCACCCCTCCACTTT.

This clone was seen a single time. In the same sample, other DNA sequences code for this CDR3. This chain joins TRBV5-1 and TRBJ2-2, with 7 nucleotides matching TRBD1. The CDR3 length is 15 residues. V lost 4 bases, J lost 0 bases, and 3 bases stayed unmatched. CDR1 is SGHRS, CDR2 YFSETQ, per germline. CDR3 nucleotides: TGCGCCAGCAGCCTGGGACAGACGAACACCGGGGAGCTGTTTTTT. It is translated as CASSLGQTNTGELFF.

The V and J genes are TRBV6-1 and TRBJ1-4; possibly TRBD1 for D (6 bases). Germline V gives CDR1 MNHNS, CDR2 SASEGT. Trimming took 0 bases from V and 5 from J, leaving 13 bases between them. The CDR3 covers 16 residues. CDR3 residues: CASSEALQGPNEKLFF. CDR3 nucleotides: TGTGCCAGCAGTGAAGCCCTACAGGGCCCAAATGAAAAACTGTTTTTT.

The J gene is TRBJ1-4, the V gene TRBV7-2, with D perhaps matching TRBD1 (5 bases). This CDR3 spans 14 amino acids. The V end lost 3 bases, the J end lost 8 bases, and 13 bases lay between the germline ends. Germline lookup yields CDR1 SGHTA and CDR2 FQGNSA. In DNA, the CDR3 is TGTGCCAGCAGCTTGGGTGGACATCGAGAAAAACTGTTTTTT. This sequence encodes CASSLGGHREKLFF.

CDR3 amino acids: CASSLGRGLSGELFF. The CDR3 nucleotides are TGTGCCAGCAGCTTGGGCAGGGGGCTGTCCGGGGAGCTGTTTTTT. The genes are TRBV5-4 and TRBJ2-2; 8 nucleotides agree with TRBD1. Losses at the gene ends were 0 bases for V and 6 bases for J; bases not matched to a gene: 4. Germline CDR1 reads SGHNT; CDR2 reads YYREEE (reference sequence). The CDR3 totals 15 residues.

J is TRBJ2-4 and V is TRBV5-6; D is undetermined. This CDR3 comprises 15 residues. Trimming took off 1 base at V and 0 bases at J, with 8 bases between the two ends. Per germline, CDR1 SGHDT and CDR2 YYEEEE. In nucleotides, the CDR3 is TGTGCCAGCAGCTTGAGAGGTCTAGCCAAAAACATTCAGTACTTC. Protein: CASSLRGLAKNIQYF.

V is TRBV6-5 and J is TRBJ1-1; 7 bases align to TRBD1. The germline gives CDR1 MNHEY, CDR2 SVGAGI. Losses at the gene ends were 4 bases for V and 11 bases for J; bases not matched to a gene: 10. There are 13 residues in the CDR3. The CDR3 region is CASSSQQDRRAFF. For the CDR3, the DNA is TGTGCCAGCAGTTCCCAGCAGGACAGGCGGGCTTTCTTT.

This clone was counted between two and nine times. CDR3 protein: CASSPRVVLNSPLHF. DNA of the CDR3: TGTGCCAGTTCCCCGAGGGTGGTTTTAAACTCACCCCTCCACTTT. V usage is TRBV27 and J usage is TRBJ1-6, with unresolved D. The CDR3 totals 15 residues. Trimming left V 9 bases short and J 10 bases short, with 22 bases between. Per germline, CDR1 MNHEY and CDR2 SMNVEV (reference sequence).

The chain combines TRBV5-4 with TRBJ2-3; perhaps TRBD2 as D (5 bases). This CDR3 comprises 14 residues. Germline V gives CDR1 SGHNT, CDR2 YYREEE (reference sequence). V was pared by 4 bases and J by 4 bases, with 13 bases between. The CDR3 DNA follows: TGTGCCAGCAGCCCAGATAGGCGGGCAGATACGCAGTATTTT. Amino acid sequence: CASSPDRRADTQYF.